Listed below are T cell receptor beta chains from one sample, sequenced in a study of shared clonotypes between healthy human individuals. Only in-frame clones appear in the TCRdb table, and some are missing; sequencing was by immunoSEQ multiplex PCR. Here the sample spans over a million clones, around 74% being singletons. Source material: memory CD4+ T cells sorted from blood. The receptor set was obtained from a man in his late teens or twenties in good health. The CDR3 runs from the conserved cysteine through the conserved F or W. D genes are given only for firm matches. Not all rows give a size; the values are once, few, many and, for expanded clones, a class.

TRBJ2-1 | - | TRBV28 | 11 | - | TGTGCCAGCACCGCTCTGTATGAGCAGTTCTTC | CASTALYEQFF
TRBJ1-6 | - | TRBV10-3 | 13 | - | TGTGCCATCATGCAGGGTGCAAATTCACCCCTCCACTTT | CAIMQGANSPLHF
TRBJ2-3 | - | TRBV9 | 16 | - | TGTGCCAGCAGCGTAGAAGGGCTGGGGAGGACAGATACGCAGTATTTT | CASSVEGLGRTDTQYF
TRBJ1-4 | TRBD1 | TRBV10-2 | 14 | - | TGCGCCAGCAGCTGGACAGGGGGTGATGAAAAACTGTTTTTT | CASSWTGGDEKLFF
TRBJ2-5 | - | TRBV9 | 14 | few | TGTGCCAGCAGCGTAGGCAGGGCGGGGGAGACCCAGTACTTC | CASSVGRAGETQYF
TRBJ2-7 | TRBD1 | TRBV28 | 13 | - | TGTGCCAGCAGCCTGGACAGGGTTTACGAGCAGTACTTC | CASSLDRVYEQYF
TRBJ2-7 | TRBD1 | TRBV7-9 | 14 | - | TGTGCCAGCAGCCTCGGACAGGGGGACTCCACAGTCTACTTC | CASSLGQGDSTVYF
TRBJ2-1 | - | TRBV30 | 14 | - | TGTGCCTGGAGTAGCGGGTTCACCTACAATGAGCAGTTCTTC | CAWSSGFTYNEQFF
TRBJ2-2 | TRBD2 | TRBV27 | 14 | - | TGTGCCAGCTGGGCTAGCGGGGTCACCGGGGAGCTGTTTTTT | CASWASGVTGELFF
TRBJ2-7 | - | TRBV4-1 | 18 | - | TGCGCCAGCAGCCAAGTACCCTCTGCGGGACGGAAAAGCTACGAGCAGTACTTC | CASSQVPSAGRKSYEQYF
TRBJ2-7 | - | TRBV6-1 | 11 | few | TGTGCCAGCGTGGCTCTTAACGAGCAGTACTTC | CASVALNEQYF
TRBJ1-5 | TRBD1 | TRBV6-1 | 14 | - | TGTGCCAGCAGACCACAGGGGGGAAATCAGCCCCAGCATTTT | CASRPQGGNQPQHF
TRBJ1-1 | - | TRBV28 | 14 | once | TGTGCCAGCAGTTTATCACGTGGAACAACTGAAGCTTTCTTT | CASSLSRGTTEAFF
TRBJ1-5 | - | TRBV7-2 | 15 | - | TGTGCCAGCAGCGCTCGTCTAGGGGCTGGCCAGCCCCAGCATTTT | CASSARLGAGQPQHF
TRBJ1-5 | - | TRBV6-1 | 14 | - | TGTGCCAGCAGTGAAGGGGGGCCAAATCAGCCCCAGCATTTT | CASSEGGPNQPQHF
TRBJ2-7 | - | TRBV4-1 | 15 | - | TGCGCCAGCAGTCTTCAGGGGGGAAAAGTTGGCGAGCAGTACTTC | CASSLQGGKVGEQYF
TRBJ1-1 | - | TRBV5-4 | 14 | - | TGTGCCAGCAGCCTTTTTGACAGGAACACTGAAGCTTTCTTT | CASSLFDRNTEAFF
TRBJ2-7 | TRBD1 | TRBV5-1 | 15 | - | TGCGCCAGCAGCCCTGGACAGGGTGTCTCGTACGAGCAGTACTTC | CASSPGQGVSYEQYF
TRBJ2-7 | - | TRBV10-2 | 11 | once | TGCGCCAGCAGTACCGCCTACGAGCAGTACTTC | CASSTAYEQYF
TRBJ1-6 | - | TRBV6-5 | 14 | - | TGTGCCAGCAGTTCGATGGACAGATATTCACCCCTCCACTTT | CASSSMDRYSPLHF
TRBJ1-2 | - | TRBV5-6 | 16 | - | TGTGCCAGCAGCTTGTGGTCGGGGGCTTCATATATGGCCAACACCTTC | CASSLWSGASYMANTF
TRBJ2-2 | TRBD1 | TRBV30 | 15 | many | TGTGCCTGGAGGTACAGGGGGCGTGACACCGGGGAGCTGTTTTTT | CAWRYRGRDTGELFF
TRBJ2-3 | TRBD2 | TRBV2 | 15 | - | TGTGCCAGCAGAGTGAGCGGGAGCAGCACAGATACGCAGTATTTT | CASRVSGSSTDTQYF
TRBJ1-2 | - | TRBV6-1 | 15 | - | TGTGCCAGCAGTAAAGCGGGGGGGGCTAACTATGGCTACACCTTC | CASSKAGGANYGYTF
TRBJ2-5 | - | TRBV5-1 | 15 | - | TGCGCCAGCAGCCGCGGAGGGGGGTACCAAGAGACCCAGTACTTC | CASSRGGGYQETQYF
TRBJ1-6 | - | TRBV6-1 | 15 | once | TGTGCCAGCACCCGAGATTGGGGGTCTGGTTCACCCCTCCACTTT | CASTRDWGSGSPLHF